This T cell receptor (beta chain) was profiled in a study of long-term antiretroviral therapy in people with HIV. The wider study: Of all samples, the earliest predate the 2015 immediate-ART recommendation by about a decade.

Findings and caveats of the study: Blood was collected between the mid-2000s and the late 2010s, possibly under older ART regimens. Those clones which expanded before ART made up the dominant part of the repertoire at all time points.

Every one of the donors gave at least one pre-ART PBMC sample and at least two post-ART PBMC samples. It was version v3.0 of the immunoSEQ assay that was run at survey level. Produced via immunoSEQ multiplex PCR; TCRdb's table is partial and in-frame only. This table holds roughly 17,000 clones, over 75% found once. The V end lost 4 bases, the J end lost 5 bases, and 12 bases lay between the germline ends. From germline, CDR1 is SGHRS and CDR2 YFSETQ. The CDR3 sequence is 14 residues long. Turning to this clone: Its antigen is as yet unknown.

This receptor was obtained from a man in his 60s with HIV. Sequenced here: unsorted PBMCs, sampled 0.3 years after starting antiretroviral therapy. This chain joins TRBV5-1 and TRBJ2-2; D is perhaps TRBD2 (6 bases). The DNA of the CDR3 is TGCGCCAGCAGCAGGGAGGAGGGGACCGGGGAGCTGTTTTTT. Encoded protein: CASSREEGTGELFF.